Presented here are 6 T cell receptor beta chains from one specimen sequenced in a study of blood T cell repertoires in COVID-19 (TCRdb year 2020). Receptor libraries were prepared by the immunoSEQ multiplex PCR assay. The clones in this table, taken by TCRdb from immuneACCESS, are in-frame only. Not every clone is retained; where verified, under half of the shortfall comes from an unresolved V gene, and the cause of the rest is unknown. This sample gives around 300,000 clones in total; around 90% of them show up just once. Approximately 3% of the sample belongs to the ten largest clones. Material for sequencing was PBMCs or T cells enriched from blood (not recorded which). Receptor source: a woman aged 45-65 years who had recovered from COVID-19.

V gene TRBV18 combines with J gene TRBJ1-2; unclear D gene. CDR3 size: 13 residues. Germline-derived CDR1 and CDR2 are KGHSH and LQKENI. The germline V and J ends were trimmed by 2 bases and 5 bases, with 9 bases remaining between them. The CDR3 reads CASSPERRYGYTF. CDR3 bases: TGTGCCAGCTCACCAGAACGGAGATATGGCTACACCTTC.

The chain uses TRBV9 and TRBJ2-2, with 7 nucleotides matching TRBD2. V lost 4 bases and J lost 2; bases outside the gene matches: 5. Germline V gene sequence: CDR1 SGDLS, CDR2 YYNGEE. The CDR3 is made up of 15 amino acids. CDR3 bases: TGTGCCAGCAGCCCGGGGACTATAAACACCGGGGAGCTGTTTTTT. Translating it yields CASSPGTINTGELFF. Using reference TRBV9 and TRBJ2-2 for the parts outside the CDR3, the full variable domain is DSGVTQTPKHLITATGQRVTLRCSPRSGDLSVYWYQQSLDQGLQFLIQYYNGEERAKGNILERFSAQQFPDLHSELNLSSLELGDSALYFCASSPGTINTGELFFGEGSRLTVL.

The sample holds one count of this clone. The chain employs TRBV6-5 and TRBJ1-1; possibly TRBD1 for D (6 bases). The ends were cut back, 4 bases at V and 0 bases at J, with 9 bases in the middle. In germline, CDR1 is MNHEY, CDR2 SVGAGI. The CDR3 length is 14 residues. Here the CDR3 DNA reads TGTGCCAGCAGTTCACAGGGATTGAACACTGAAGCTTTCTTT. The encoded protein is CASSSQGLNTEAFF.

The rearrangement uses TRBV5-6 and TRBJ2-5, with TRBD1 matching over 10 bases. The junction had 9 bases not matched to a gene; V was cut back by 5 bases and J by 5 bases. This CDR3 region has 15 residues. CDR1 is SGHDT, CDR2 YYEEEE, per germline. CDR3: CASSSDRGPRETQYF. The CDR3 DNA reads as TGTGCCAGCAGTAGCGACAGGGGGCCTCGGGAGACCCAGTACTTC. Combining the CDR3 with reference TRBV5-6 and TRBJ2-5 gives the whole variable domain DAGVTQSPTHLIKTRGQQVTLRCSPKSGHDTVSWYQQALGQGPQFIFQYYEEEERQRGNFPDRFSGHQFPNYSSELNVNALLLGDSALYLCASSSDRGPRETQYFGPGTRLLVL.

The rearrangement joins TRBV5-4 to TRBJ2-7, with 10 bases identical to TRBD2. Trimming took 4 bases from V and 4 from J; bases not matched to a gene: 5. The CDR3 covers 14 residues. Germline V lookup: CDR1 SGHNT, CDR2 YYREEE (reference sequence). Here the CDR3 DNA reads TGTGCCAGCAGCCACGGGACTAGCGAATACGAGCAGTACTTC. Translated, it gives CASSHGTSEYEQYF.

This clone appeared a few times. The V gene is TRBV5-5, the J gene TRBJ2-4, with 10 nucleotides matching TRBD1. This CDR3 has 15 residues. Germline CDR1 and CDR2: SGHKS and YYEKEE (reference sequence). The ends lost 4 bases at V and 9 bases at J; junction bases unmatched: 10. The DNA for the CDR3 is TGTGCCAGCAGCGGAGGACAGGGGGTGGGAGGCATTCAGTACTTC. Amino acid sequence: CASSGGQGVGGIQYF. Full variable domain (missing parts from reference TRBV5-5 and TRBJ2-4): DAGVTQSPTHLIKTRGQQVTLRCSPISGHKSVSWYQQVLGQGPQFIFQYYEKEERGRGNFPDRFSARQFPNYSSELNVNALLLGDSALYLCASSGGQGVGGIQYFGAGTRLSVL.